This T cell receptor (beta chain) stems from a study of T cell repertoires in cytomegalovirus infection. The CDR3 is made up of 16 amino acids. Germline trimming cut 3 bases from V and 2 bases from J; bases unmatched to any gene: 6. This clonotype was seen only a few times. TCRdb passed the reads through MiXCR, listing each CDR3 protein once. The sample consists of 680,000 or so distinct CDR3 sequences, 35% of them appearing once. This clonotype originated in a human donor in good health (CMV status not recorded). Some clones in this sample may be carry-over from other donors' samples. This chain links TRBV12-3 or TRBV12-4 with TRBJ2-3; 9 nucleotides line up with TRBD2. Input material: PBMCs. The CDR3 DNA reads TGTGCCAGCAGTTTTCTTCTAGCGGGATACACAGATACGCAGTATTTT. Translating it yields CASSFLLAGYTDTQYF.